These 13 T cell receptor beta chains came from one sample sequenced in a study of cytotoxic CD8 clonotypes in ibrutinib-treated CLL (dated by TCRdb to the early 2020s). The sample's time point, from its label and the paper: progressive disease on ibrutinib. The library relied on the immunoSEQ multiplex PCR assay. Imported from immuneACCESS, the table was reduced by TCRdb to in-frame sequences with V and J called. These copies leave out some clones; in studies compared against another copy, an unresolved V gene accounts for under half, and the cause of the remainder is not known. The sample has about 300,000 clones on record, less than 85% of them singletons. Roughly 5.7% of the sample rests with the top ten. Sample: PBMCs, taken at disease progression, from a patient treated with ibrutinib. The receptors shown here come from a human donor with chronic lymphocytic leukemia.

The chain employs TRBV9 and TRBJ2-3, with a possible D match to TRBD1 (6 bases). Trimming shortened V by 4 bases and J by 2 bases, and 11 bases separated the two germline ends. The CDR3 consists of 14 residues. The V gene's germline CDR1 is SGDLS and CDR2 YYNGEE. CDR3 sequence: CASSRGQNTDTQYF. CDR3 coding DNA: TGTGCCAGCAGCCGCGGACAGAACACAGATACGCAGTATTTT. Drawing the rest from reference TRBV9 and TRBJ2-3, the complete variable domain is DSGVTQTPKHLITATGQRVTLRCSPRSGDLSVYWYQQSLDQGLQFLIQYYNGEERAKGNILERFSAQQFPDLHSELNLSSLELGDSALYFCASSRGQNTDTQYFGPGTRLTVL.

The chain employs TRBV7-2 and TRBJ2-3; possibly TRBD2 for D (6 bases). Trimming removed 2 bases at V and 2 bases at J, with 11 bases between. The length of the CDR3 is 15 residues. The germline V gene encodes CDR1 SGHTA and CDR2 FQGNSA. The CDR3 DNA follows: TGTGCCAGCAGCTTATTCGGAGGGGACACAGATACGCAGTATTTT. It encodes CASSLFGGDTDTQYF. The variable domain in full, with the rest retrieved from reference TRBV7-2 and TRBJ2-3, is GAGVSQSPSNKVTEKGKDVELRCDPISGHTALYWYRQSLGQGLEFLIYFQGNSAPDKSGLPSDRFSAERTGGSVSTLTIQRTQQEDSAVYLCASSLFGGDTDTQYFGPGTRLTVL.

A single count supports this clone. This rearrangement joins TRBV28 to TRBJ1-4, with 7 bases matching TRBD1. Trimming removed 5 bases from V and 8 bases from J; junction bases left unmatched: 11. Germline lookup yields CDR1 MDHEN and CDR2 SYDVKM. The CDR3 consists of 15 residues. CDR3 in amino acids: CASSARQGGREKLFF. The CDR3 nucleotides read TGTGCCAGCAGTGCCCGACAGGGAGGCAGGGAAAAACTGTTTTTT. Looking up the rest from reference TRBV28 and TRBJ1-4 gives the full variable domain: DVKVTQSSRYLVKRTGEKVFLECVQDMDHENMFWYRQDPGLGLRLIYFSYDVKMKEKGDIPEGYSVSREKKERFSLILESASTNQTSMYLCASSARQGGREKLFFGSGTQLSVL.

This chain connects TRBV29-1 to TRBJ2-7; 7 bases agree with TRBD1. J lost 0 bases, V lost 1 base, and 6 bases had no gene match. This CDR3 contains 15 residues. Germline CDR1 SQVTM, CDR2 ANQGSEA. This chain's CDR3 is CSVEGWDSLSYEQYF. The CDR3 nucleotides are TGCAGCGTTGAAGGATGGGACAGCCTCTCCTACGAGCAGTACTTC.

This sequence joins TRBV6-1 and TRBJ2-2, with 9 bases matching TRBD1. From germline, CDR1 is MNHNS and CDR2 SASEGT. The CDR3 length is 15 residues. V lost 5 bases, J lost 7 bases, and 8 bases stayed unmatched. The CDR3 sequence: CASSTTGGEGGELFF. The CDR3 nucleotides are TGTGCCAGCAGTACAACAGGGGGCGAGGGCGGGGAGCTGTTTTTT.

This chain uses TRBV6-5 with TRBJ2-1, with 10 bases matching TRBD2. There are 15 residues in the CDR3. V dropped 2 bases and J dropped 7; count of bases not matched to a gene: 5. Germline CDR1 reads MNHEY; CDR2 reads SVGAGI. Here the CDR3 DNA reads TGTGCCAGCAGTTACAAAGCGGGAGGGCCGAATGAGCAGTTCTTC. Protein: CASSYKAGGPNEQFF.

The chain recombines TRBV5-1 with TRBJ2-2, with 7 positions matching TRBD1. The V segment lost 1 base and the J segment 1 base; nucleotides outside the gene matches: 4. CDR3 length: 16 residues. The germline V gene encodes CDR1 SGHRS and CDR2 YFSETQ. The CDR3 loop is CASSLRDSRNTGELFF. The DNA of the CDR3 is TGCGCCAGCAGCTTGAGGGACAGTCGGAACACCGGGGAGCTGTTTTTT.

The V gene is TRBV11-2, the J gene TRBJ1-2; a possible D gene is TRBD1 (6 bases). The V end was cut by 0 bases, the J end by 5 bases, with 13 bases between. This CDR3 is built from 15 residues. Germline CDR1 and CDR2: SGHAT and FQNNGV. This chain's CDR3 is CASSLDPGHVYGYTF. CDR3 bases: TGTGCCAGCAGCTTAGACCCGGGACATGTTTATGGCTACACCTTC.

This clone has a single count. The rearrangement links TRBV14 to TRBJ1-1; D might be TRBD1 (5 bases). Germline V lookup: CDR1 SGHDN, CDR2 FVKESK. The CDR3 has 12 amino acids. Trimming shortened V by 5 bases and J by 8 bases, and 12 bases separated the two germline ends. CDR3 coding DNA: TGTGCCAGCAGCGGGACTTCGGTGGAAGCTTTCTTT. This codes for CASSGTSVEAFF.

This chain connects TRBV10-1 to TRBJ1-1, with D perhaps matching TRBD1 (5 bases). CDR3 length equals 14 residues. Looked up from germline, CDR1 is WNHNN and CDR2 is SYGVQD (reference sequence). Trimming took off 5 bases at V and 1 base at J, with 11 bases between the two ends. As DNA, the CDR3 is TGCGCCAGCAGTTTCACAGGACCGAACACTGAAGCTTTCTTT. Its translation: CASSFTGPNTEAFF.

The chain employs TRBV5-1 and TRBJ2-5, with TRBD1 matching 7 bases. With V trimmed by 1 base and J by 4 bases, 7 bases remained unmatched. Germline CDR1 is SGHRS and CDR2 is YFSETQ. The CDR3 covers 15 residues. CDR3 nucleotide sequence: TGCGCCAGCAGCTTGCTACAGGGGCTGGTAGAGACCCAGTACTTC. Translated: CASSLLQGLVETQYF.

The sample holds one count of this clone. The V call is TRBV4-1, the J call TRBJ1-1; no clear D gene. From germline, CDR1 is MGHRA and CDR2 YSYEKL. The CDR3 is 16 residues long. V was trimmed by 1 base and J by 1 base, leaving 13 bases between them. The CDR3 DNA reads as TGCGCCAGCAGCCAAGCGGCAGGCCGCGGGAACACTGAAGCTTTCTTT. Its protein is CASSQAAGRGNTEAFF.

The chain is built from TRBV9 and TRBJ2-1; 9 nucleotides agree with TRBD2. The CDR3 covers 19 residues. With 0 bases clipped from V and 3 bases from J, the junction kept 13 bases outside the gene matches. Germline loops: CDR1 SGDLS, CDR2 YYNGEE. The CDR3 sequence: CASSVGGGGASGNYNEQFF. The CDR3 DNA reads TGTGCCAGCAGCGTAGGCGGCGGCGGGGCTAGCGGGAACTACAATGAGCAGTTCTTC.